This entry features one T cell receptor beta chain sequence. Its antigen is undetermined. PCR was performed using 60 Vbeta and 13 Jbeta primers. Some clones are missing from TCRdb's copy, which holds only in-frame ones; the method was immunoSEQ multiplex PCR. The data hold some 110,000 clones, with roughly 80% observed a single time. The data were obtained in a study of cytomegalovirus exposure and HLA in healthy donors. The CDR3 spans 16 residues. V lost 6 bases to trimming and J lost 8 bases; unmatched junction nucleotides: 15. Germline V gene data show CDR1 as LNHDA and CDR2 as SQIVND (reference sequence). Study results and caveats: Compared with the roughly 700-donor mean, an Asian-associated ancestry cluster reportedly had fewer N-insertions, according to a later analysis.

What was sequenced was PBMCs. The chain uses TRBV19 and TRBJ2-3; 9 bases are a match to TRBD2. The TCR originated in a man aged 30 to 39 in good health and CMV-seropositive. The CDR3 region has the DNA TGTGCCAGTAGCCGTGGGACTAGCAGGCTCGTGGGTACGCAGTATTTT. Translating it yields CASSRGTSRLVGTQYF.